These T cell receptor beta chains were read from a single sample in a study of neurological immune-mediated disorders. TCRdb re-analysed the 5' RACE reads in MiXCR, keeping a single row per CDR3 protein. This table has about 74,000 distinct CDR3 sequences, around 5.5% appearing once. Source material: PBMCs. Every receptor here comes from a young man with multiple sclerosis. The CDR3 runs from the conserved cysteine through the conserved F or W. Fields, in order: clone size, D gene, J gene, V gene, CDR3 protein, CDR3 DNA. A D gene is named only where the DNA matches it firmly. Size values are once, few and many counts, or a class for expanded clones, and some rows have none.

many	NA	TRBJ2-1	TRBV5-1	CASSLDLGKRAEQFF	TGCGCCAGCAGCTTGGATCTCGGGAAAAGGGCTGAGCAGTTCTTC
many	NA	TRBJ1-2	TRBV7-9	CASSPPEGGLLGYTF	TGTGCCAGCAGCCCTCCCGAGGGAGGGCTCTTGGGCTACACCTTC
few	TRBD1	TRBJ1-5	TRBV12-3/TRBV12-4	CASIRQGNSQPQHF	TGTGCCAGCATTAGACAGGGAAACTCTCAGCCCCAGCATTTT
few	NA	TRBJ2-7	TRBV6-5	CASSYGGGQVYEQYF	TGTGCCAGCAGTTACGGCGGGGGACAGGTCTACGAGCAGTACTTC
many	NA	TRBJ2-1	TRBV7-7	CASSTLQNANEQFF	TGTGCTAGCAGCACATTGCAGAATGCGAATGAGCAGTTCTTC
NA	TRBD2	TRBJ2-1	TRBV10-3	CAISDWEREVNNEQFF	TGTGCCATCAGTGATTGGGAGCGGGAGGTCAACAATGAGCAGTTCTTC
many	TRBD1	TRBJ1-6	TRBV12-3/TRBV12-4	CASSFRDRISPLHF	TGTGCCAGCAGTTTCCGGGACAGGATTTCACCCCTCCACTTT
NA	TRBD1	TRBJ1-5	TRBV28	CASSPGQGFQPQNF	TGTGCCAGCAGTCCGGGACAGGGTTTTCAGCCCCAGAATTTT
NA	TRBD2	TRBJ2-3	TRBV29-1	CSDSSGRPGTDTQYF	TGCAGCGACTCTAGCGGGAGGCCGGGCACAGATACGCAGTATTTT
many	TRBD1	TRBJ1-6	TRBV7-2	CASSLNRGSPLHF	TGTGCCAGCAGCTTAAACAGGGGTTCACCCCTCCACTTT
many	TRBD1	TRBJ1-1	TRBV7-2	CASSRGQGTGGTEAFF	TGTGCCAGCAGCCGAGGACAGGGTACGGGGGGCACTGAAGCTTTCTTT
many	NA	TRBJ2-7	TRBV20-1	CSARPPLGAYEQYF	TGCAGTGCTAGACCTCCTTTAGGCGCCTACGAGCAGTACTTC
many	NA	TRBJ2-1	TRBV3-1	CASSPLLNALNEQFF	TGTGCCAGCAGCCCCCTCTTAAATGCGCTCAATGAGCAGTTCTTC
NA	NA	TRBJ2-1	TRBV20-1	CSARDRTQCNEQFF	TGCAGTGCTAGAGATAGGACCCAATGCAATGAGCAGTTCTTC
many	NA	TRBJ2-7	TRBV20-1	CSASGQGVSSYEQYF	TGCAGTGCTAGTGGCCAGGGAGTCAGCTCCTACGAGCAGTACTTC
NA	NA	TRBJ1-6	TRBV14	CASSQRGDSPLNF	TGTGCCAGCAGCCAAAGAGGGGACTCACCCCTCAACTTT
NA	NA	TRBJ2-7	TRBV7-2	CASSFPGNEQYF	TGTGCCAGCAGCTTTCCAGGGAACGAGCAGTACTTC
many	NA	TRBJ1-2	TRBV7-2	CASSLRTANYGYTF	TGTGCCAGCAGCTTACGAACTGCTAACTATGGCTACACCTTC
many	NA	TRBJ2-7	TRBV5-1	CASSLEYEQYF	TGCGCCAGCAGCTTGGAGTACGAGCAGTACTTC
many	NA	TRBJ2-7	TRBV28	CASSWVQGAPYEQYF	TGTGCCAGCAGTTGGGTTCAGGGAGCCCCCTACGAGCAGTACTTC
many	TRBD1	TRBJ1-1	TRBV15	CATSRETSRGLGLGAADTEAFF	TGTGCCACCAGCAGGGAGACCTCCAGGGGGCTTGGGCTGGGTGCTGCGGACACTGAAGCTTTCTTT
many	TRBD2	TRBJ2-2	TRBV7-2	CASSRGTSGRSGELFF	TGTGCCAGCAGCCGGGGGACTAGCGGGAGGTCCGGGGAGCTGTTTTTT
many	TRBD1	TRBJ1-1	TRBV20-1	CSAPDRGDTEAFF	TGCAGTGCTCCAGACAGGGGTGACACTGAAGCTTTCTTT
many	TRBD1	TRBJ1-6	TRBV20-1	CSARAHRGAYNSPLHF	TGCAGTGCTAGAGCGCACAGGGGCGCCTATAATTCACCCCTCCACTTT
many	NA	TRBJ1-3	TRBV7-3	CASSLSQGGSGNTIYF	TGTGCCAGCAGCTTATCGCAGGGTGGAAGTGGAAACACCATATATTTT
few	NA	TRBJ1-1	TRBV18	CASSRAWTATNTEAFF	TGTGCCAGCTCACGCGCTTGGACAGCTACGAACACTGAAGCTTTCTTT
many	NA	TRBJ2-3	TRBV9	CASSVGRGGRYTDTQYF	TGTGCCAGCAGCGTAGGAAGGGGGGGCCGGTACACAGATACGCAGTATTTT
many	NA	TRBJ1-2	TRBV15	CATSRAPGTYSNYGYTF	TGTGCCACCAGCAGAGCCCCCGGGACGTATTCTAACTATGGCTACACCTTC
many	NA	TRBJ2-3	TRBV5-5	CASSLVGVGTQYF	TGTGCCAGCAGCTTGGTGGGAGTTGGTACGCAGTATTTT
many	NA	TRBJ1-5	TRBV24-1	CATSDQKDANSNQPQHF	TGTGCCACCAGTGATCAAAAGGACGCGAATAGCAATCAGCCCCAGCATTTT
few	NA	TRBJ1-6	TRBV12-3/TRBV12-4	CASSFSSRNSPLHF	TGTGCCAGCAGTTTTTCCAGCCGTAATTCACCCCTCCACTTT
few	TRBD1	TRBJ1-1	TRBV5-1	CASSLGTGTGGTEAFF	TGCGCCAGCAGCTTGGGTACCGGGACAGGGGGCACTGAAGCTTTCTTT
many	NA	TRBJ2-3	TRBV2	CASSERADTQYF	TGTGCCAGCAGCGAGAGGGCAGATACGCAGTATTTT
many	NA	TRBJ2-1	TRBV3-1	CASSPPGRWSNEQFF	TGTGCCAGCAGCCCCCCGGGACGATGGAGCAATGAGCAGTTCTTC
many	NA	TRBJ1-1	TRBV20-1	CSASREARNTEAFF	TGCAGTGCTAGTAGGGAAGCGAGGAACACTGAAGCTTTCTTT
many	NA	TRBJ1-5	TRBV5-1	CASRTGVNQPQHF	TGCGCCAGTAGGACGGGCGTTAATCAGCCCCAGCATTTT
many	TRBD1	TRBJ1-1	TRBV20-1	CSAGGTGGRFTEAFF	TGCAGTGCTGGGGGGACAGGGGGGAGGTTCACTGAAGCTTTCTTT
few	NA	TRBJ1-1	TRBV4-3	CASSSFGGSSEAFF	TGCGCCAGCAGCTCTTTTGGGGGTAGTTCTGAGGCTTTCTTT
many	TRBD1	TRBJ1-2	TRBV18	CASSPLGQGDGYTF	TGTGCCAGCTCACCTTTGGGACAGGGCGATGGCTACACCTTC
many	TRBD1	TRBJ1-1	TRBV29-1	CSAIQGVDTEAFF	TGCAGCGCCATACAGGGGGTGGACACTGAAGCTTTCTTT
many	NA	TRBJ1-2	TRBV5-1	CASSLGIGRTETSNYGYTF	TGCGCCAGCAGCTTGGGGATCGGAAGGACAGAAACCTCTAACTATGGCTACACCTTC
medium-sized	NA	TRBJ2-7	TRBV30	CAWSQAYEQYF	TGTGCCTGGAGTCAAGCCTACGAGCAGTACTTC
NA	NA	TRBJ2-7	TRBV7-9	CASSQRGTGGEQYF	TGTGCCAGCAGCCAACGAGGCACAGGCGGCGAGCAGTACTTC
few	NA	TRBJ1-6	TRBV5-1	CASSERSDSPLNF	TGCGCCAGCAGCGAACGGTCGGATTCACCCCTCAACTTT
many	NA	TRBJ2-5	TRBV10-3	CAISGGTPPETQYF	TGTGCCATCAGTGGGGGGACCCCTCCTGAGACCCAGTACTTC
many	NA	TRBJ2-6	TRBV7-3	CASSRPPGHSGANVLTF	TGTGCCAGCAGCCGACCACCTGGCCACTCTGGGGCCAACGTCCTGACTTTC
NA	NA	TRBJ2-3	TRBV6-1	CASSRGDRNADTQYF	TGTGCCAGCAGCCGTGGGGACCGAAACGCAGATACGCAGTATTTT
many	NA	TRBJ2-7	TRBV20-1	CSARDRGPYEQYF	TGCAGTGCTAGGGACCGGGGGCCCTACGAGCAGTACTTC